This TCR beta chain came from a study of cytomegalovirus exposure and HLA in healthy donors. Study-wide results and caveats: The authors later found HLA-associated TCR beta chains more clonally expanded than equally common others.

In germline, CDR1 is SGHAT, CDR2 FQNNGV. This CDR3 has 18 amino acids. J was trimmed by 3 bases and V by 0 bases; bases with no gene match: 7. Points on this clone: The antigen is unknown.

PCR involved 60 Vbeta and 13 Jbeta primers. The assay was immunoSEQ multiplex PCR, and TCRdb's table has in-frame clones only and misses some. The sample yields 100,000 to 150,000 clones, 70% to 90% seen once. Material: PBMCs. The receptor was isolated from a woman between 35 and 50 years old in good health and CMV-seropositive. This sequence joins TRBV11-2 and TRBJ2-3, with 12 bases that match TRBD2. The DNA of the CDR3 is TGTGCCAGCAGCTTAGATCTCGCTAGCGGGGGGGTGACAGATACGCAGTATTTT. Amino acid sequence: CASSLDLASGGVTDTQYF.